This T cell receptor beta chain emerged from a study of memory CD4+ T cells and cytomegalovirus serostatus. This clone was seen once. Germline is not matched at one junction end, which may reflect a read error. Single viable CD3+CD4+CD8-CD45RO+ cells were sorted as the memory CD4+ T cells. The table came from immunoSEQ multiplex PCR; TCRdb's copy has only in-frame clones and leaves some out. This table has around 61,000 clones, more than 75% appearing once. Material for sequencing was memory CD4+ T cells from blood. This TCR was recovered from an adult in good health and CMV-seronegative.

As DNA, the CDR3 is TGTGCCAGCAGCGTTACCTACACGCCGGGACAGGGTCCGATTCTCTTC. Protein: CASSVTYTPGQGPILF. The chain couples TRBV9 to TRBJ1-2; 9 bases align to TRBD1. The CDR3 runs 16 residues. Germline V gene sequence: CDR1 SGDLS, CDR2 YYNGEE.